The entry below gives a single T cell receptor (beta chain) sequence along with its context. TCRdb fed the RT-PCR reads into MiXCR, producing one record per CDR3 protein. The data show almost 700,000 distinct CDR3 sequences, with around 14% seen just once and about 3.6% held by the top ten. Between the trimmed V and J ends, which lost 3 bases and 0 bases, there was a span of 11 bases. The CDR3 is 15 residues long. This sequence originates from a female donor in good health, serving as a healthy control. This chain connects TRBV12-3 or TRBV12-4 to TRBJ1-1, with a tentative D call TRBD1 (5 bases). Sequencing was done on a sample of memory CD4+ T cells from blood. Written as DNA, the CDR3 is TGTGCCAGCAGTTTTTCACAGGTCATGAACACTGAAGCTTTCTTT. It yields the protein CASSFSQVMNTEAFF.